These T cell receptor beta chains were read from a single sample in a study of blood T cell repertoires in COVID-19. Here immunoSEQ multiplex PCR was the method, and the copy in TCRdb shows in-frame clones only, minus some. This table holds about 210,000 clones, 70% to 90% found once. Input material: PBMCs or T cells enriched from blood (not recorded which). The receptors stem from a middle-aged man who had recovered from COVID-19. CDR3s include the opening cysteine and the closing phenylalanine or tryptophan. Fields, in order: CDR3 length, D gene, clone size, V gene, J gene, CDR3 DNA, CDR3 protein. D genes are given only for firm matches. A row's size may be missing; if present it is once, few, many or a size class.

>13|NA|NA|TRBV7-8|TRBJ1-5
TGTGCCAGCAGCCTAGTGATTCAGGGGCCCCAGCATTTT
CASSLVIQGPQHF
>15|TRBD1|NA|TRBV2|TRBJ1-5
TGTGCCAGCAGAACCGGACAGGGGGCAAATCAGCCCCAGCATTTT
CASRTGQGANQPQHF
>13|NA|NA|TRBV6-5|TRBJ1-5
TGTGCCAGCAGTTATGACAGGAATCAGCCCCAGCATTTT
CASSYDRNQPQHF
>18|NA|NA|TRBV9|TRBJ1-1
TGTGCCAGCAGCGTAGAAAGGGGCAGGGGAGCAAGTAGTGGTGAAGCTTTCTTT
CASSVERGRGASSGEAFF
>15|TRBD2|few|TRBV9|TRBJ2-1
TGTGCCAGCAGCGTAGTAACTAGCGGGGACAATGAGCAGTTCTTC
CASSVVTSGDNEQFF
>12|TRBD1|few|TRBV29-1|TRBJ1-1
TGCAGCGTTGGGGACAGTGGCACTGAAGCTTTCTTT
CSVGDSGTEAFF
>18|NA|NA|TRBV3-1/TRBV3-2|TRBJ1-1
TGTGCCAGCAGCCCTCGCTCCGGGGTACCCCGGGGGGGCACTGAAGCTTTCTTT
CASSPRSGVPRGGTEAFF
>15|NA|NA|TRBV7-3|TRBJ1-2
TGTGCCAGCAGCTTATCCCCAGGTCCTTCAAATGGCTACACCTTC
CASSLSPGPSNGYTF
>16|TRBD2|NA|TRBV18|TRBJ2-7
TGTGCCAGCTCAGATTTGACTAGCGGATTTACCTACGAGCAGTACTTC
CASSDLTSGFTYEQYF
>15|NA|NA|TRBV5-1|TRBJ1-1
TGCGCCAGCAGCTTGTTAGGGGGTGGTAACACTGAAGCTTTCTTT
CASSLLGGGNTEAFF
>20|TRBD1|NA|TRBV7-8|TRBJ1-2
TGTGCCAGCAGCTTAGGTTCAGGGGGCGATCCCCCTAGATCCTTGGGGGGCTACACCTTC
CASSLGSGGDPPRSLGGYTF
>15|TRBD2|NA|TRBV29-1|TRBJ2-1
TGCAGCGTTGTATGGACTAGCGGGAAGGGAAGGGAGCAGTTCTTC
CSVVWTSGKGREQFF
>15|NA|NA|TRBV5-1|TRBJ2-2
TGCGCCAGCAGCTTGGTATTCGGGGTCACCGGGGAGCTGTTTTTT
CASSLVFGVTGELFF
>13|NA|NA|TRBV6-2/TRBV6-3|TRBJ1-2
TGTGCCAGCAGTTACGAGCTCATCGGTGGCTACACCTTC
CASSYELIGGYTF
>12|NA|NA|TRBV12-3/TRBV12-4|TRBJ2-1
TGTGCCAGCAGCCCCGGCTACAATGAGCAGTTCTTC
CASSPGYNEQFF
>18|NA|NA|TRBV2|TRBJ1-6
TGTGCCAGCAGTGAATTTCCCACAGGGTCCTCCTATAATTCACCCCTCCACTTT
CASSEFPTGSSYNSPLHF
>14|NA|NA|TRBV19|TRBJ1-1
TGTGCCAGTAGTATAGGTAGAGAACACACTGAAGCTTTCTTT
CASSIGREHTEAFF
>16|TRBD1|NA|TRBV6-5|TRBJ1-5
TGTGCCAGCAGTTCCCCGGGACAGGGGTCCAATCAGCCCCAGCATTTT
CASSSPGQGSNQPQHF
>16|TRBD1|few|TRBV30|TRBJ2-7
TGTGCCTGGACCCGACCGGGACAGCTTTTCTCCTACGAGCAGTACTTC
CAWTRPGQLFSYEQYF
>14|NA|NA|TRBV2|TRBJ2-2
TGTGCCAGCAGATGGACTTTTCTCGGCGGGGAGCTGTTTTTT
CASRWTFLGGELFF
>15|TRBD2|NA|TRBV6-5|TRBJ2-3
TGTGCCAGCAGTTCGGGAGGGGGGCTACCAGATACGCAGTATTTT
CASSSGGGLPDTQYF
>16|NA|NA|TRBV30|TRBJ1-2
TGTGCCTGGAGTGCAGTCACAGTGGGAGCTAACTATGGCTACACCTTC
CAWSAVTVGANYGYTF
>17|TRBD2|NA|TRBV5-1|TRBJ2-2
TGCGCCAGCAGCTTTACAACACTCCCGGGAGGCGACGGGGAGCTGTTTTTT
CASSFTTLPGGDGELFF
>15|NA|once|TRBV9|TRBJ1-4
TGTGCCAGCAGCCCGACAGGCTCAACGGGTGAAAAACTGTTTTTT
CASSPTGSTGEKLFF
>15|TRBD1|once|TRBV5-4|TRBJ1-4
TGTGCCAGCAGCGGAGGGAAGGGACAGGGAAGCCCGGGGGTTTGG
CASSGGKGQGSPGVW
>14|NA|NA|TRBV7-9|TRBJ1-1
TGTGCCAGCAGCCTCTCCGGGGTACACACTGAAGCTTTCTTT
CASSLSGVHTEAFF
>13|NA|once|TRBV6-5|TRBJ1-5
TGTGCCAGCAGTAGGGAACAGGGTGCGCCCCAGCATTTT
CASSREQGAPQHF
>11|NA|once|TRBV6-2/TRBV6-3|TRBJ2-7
TGTGCCAGCCGCCGCTCTAGCGAGCAGTACTTC
CASRRSSEQYF
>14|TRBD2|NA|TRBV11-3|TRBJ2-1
TGTGCCAGCAGCATTAGCGGGGGGAGTAATGAGCAGTTCTTC
CASSISGGSNEQFF
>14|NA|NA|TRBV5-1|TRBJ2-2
TGCGCCAGCAGTGCCAGATCGAACACCGGGGAGCTGTTTTTT
CASSARSNTGELFF
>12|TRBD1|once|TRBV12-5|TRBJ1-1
TGTGCTAGTGGCCGGACAGGGAGCGAAGCTTTCTTT
CASGRTGSEAFF
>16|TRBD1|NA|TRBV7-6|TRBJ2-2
TGTGCCAGCAGATTAAAGACAGGGGGTAATGCCGGGGAGCTGTTTTTT
CASRLKTGGNAGELFF
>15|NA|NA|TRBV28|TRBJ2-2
TGTGCCAGCAGCTTACTACCACTGAACACCGGGGAGCTGTTTTTT
CASSLLPLNTGELFF
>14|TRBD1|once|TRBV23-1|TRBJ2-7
TGCGCCAGCACCAGGGGACAGGTGACGGGGGAGCAGTACTTC
CASTRGQVTGEQYF
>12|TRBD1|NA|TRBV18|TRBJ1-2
TGTGCCAGCTCGGACAGGGGGTATGGCTACACCTTC
CASSDRGYGYTF
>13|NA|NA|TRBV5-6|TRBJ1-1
TGTGCCAGCAGCTTGGAGGGGGTCACTGAAGCTTTCTTT
CASSLEGVTEAFF
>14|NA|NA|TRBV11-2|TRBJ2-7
TGTGCCAGCAGCCAAAGAGCCGAAGCCTACGAGCAGTACTTC
CASSQRAEAYEQYF
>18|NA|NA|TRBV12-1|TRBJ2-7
TGTGCCAGCAGCCCGGGACTAGCGGGAAGTCACAGCTCCTACGAGCAGTACTTC
CASSPGLAGSHSSYEQYF
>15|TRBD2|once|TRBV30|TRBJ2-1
TGTGCCTGGAGTGTACCCGGGAGGGCCAACAATGAGCAGTTCTTC
CAWSVPGRANNEQFF
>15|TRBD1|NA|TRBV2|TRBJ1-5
TGTGCCAGCACCCTATCCGGGACAGGGGATCAGCCCCAGCATTTT
CASTLSGTGDQPQHF
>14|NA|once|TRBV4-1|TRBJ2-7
TGCGCCAGCAGCCATAGCACAGGGACCTACGAGCAGTACTTC
CASSHSTGTYEQYF
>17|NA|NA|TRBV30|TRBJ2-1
TGTGCCTGGAGTCCTCCTCCCTCAGCGGGCTACTACAATGAGCAGTTCTTC
CAWSPPPSAGYYNEQFF
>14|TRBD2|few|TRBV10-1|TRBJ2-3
TGCGCCAGCAGTTCGACTAGCGGGAGGAGGACGCAGTATTTT
CASSSTSGRRTQYF
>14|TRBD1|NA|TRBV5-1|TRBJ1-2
TGCGCCAGCAGCTTCACGGGACAGACGTTTGGCTACACCTTC
CASSFTGQTFGYTF
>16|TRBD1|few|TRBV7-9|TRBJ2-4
TGTGCCAGCAGCCCCCGGATCGGACAGGGACCAAACATTCAGTACTTC
CASSPRIGQGPNIQYF
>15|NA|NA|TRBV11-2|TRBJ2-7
TGTGCCAGCAGCTTAGGGTTGGGGCCCGCCTACGAGCAGTACTTC
CASSLGLGPAYEQYF
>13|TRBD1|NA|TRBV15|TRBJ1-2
TGTGCCACCAGCAGAGCAGGGGGATTCGGCTACACCTTC
CATSRAGGFGYTF